This T cell receptor (beta chain) was identified in a study of cytomegalovirus exposure and HLA in healthy donors listed by TCRdb under 2017. At the level of the whole study: In an earlier analysis of about 560 of the donors, 276 Gb of sequence data and 90 million to 120 million unique TCR beta sequences from 150 million to 200 million T cells were reported. Roughly 300 gigabases of sequencing data and roughly 81 million unique TCR sequences made up an early release that covered over 550 HLA-typed donors. Of the roughly 400 genotyped donors, less than 85% were placed in the genetic ancestry cluster associated with self-reported Caucasian donors. The study was designed to test whether signatures of past pathogen exposure could be identified by cataloging public T cell receptors. The study profiled the T cell repertoires of hundreds of subjects by immunosequencing and related them to cytomegalovirus serostatus. A separate validation cohort of roughly 130 different subjects was used in addition to the 666-subject first cohort. To predict cytomegalovirus infection status, the study combined high-throughput TCR immunosequencing, statistical association of individual TCRs with disease status, and machine learning. A later analysis re-examined previously published TCR beta repertoires from 600 to 700 donors and added high-resolution HLA genotyping to investigate patterns of TCR occurrence. The later analysis used no new phenotypic data to find candidate immune exposures, relying instead on TCR beta sequences and their occurrence across donors. To decide whether each TCR beta V gene segment behaved as functional or pseudogenic, an earlier analysis of approximately 590 of the donors relied on high-throughput TCR beta sequencing. Donor age, sex, ethnicity and CMV serostatus were compiled together with the repertoire data. In a later genetic analysis, genome-wide SNP genotypes for about 55% of the roughly 700 donors were used, and that subset was treated as a discovery cohort. All discovery cohort repertoires had been generated on a single sequencing platform. Both class I and class II loci were covered by HLA typing, at four-digit resolution. Typing coverage varied by locus: roughly 629-630 donors for A, B, C, DRB1 and DQB1; more than 500 for DQA1; 600 to 610 for DPA1; more than 450 for DPB1. Because of strong linkage in the cohort, roughly five DR-DQ haplotypes were treated as single units for association and clustering. Among almost 400 genotyped donors of the cohort, an average of about 240,000 unique TCR beta nucleotide sequences were sequenced per donor, around a sixth of them non-productive.

A note on this clone: The antigen this receptor binds is unknown. Per-base quality was not reported, and no clone a single base away is much larger than it.

Libraries were built with the immunoSEQ multiplex PCR assay. For the multiplex PCR, a mixture combining 60 forward primers for TCR Vbeta segments and 13 reverse primers for TCR Jbeta segments was used. The CDR3 region of rearranged TCR beta genes was amplified from genomic DNA with a multiplex PCR assay. The amplified TCR beta libraries were sequenced on the Illumina HiSeq System as 87-base-pair reads. As for the original processing: A later analysis counted tens of millions of unique TCR beta chains across the 500 to 850 repertoires, and around 12 million of these chains were shared by at least two donors. To remove PCR and sequencing errors, raw reads were error-corrected and collapsed into unique sequences using a nearest-neighbor algorithm that merged closely related sequences. CDR3 sequences were aligned to IMGT reference sequences to assign V, D and J gene segments. Each retained sequence needed at least a six-nucleotide match to both a V gene segment and a J gene segment. A rearrangement counted as productive if the CDR3 had no stop codons and remained in frame with V and J, and every other rearrangement counted as non-productive. Following IMGT convention, CDR3 was defined as the stretch from the second conserved V-encoded cysteine to the conserved J-encoded phenylalanine. The earlier analysis of some 540 of the donors excluded any sequence lacking an unambiguous match to a single V gene segment. In an earlier analysis of some 590 of the donors, a V segment was called functional when productive rearrangements were above 56.7%, and segregating when the standard deviation between donors exceeded 5%. To diagnose cytomegalovirus status from the catalog of TCR beta chain sequences, a statistical classification framework was built. In a later analysis, TCR nucleotide sequences were compared against IMGT/GENE-DB human TR gene sequences so that V and J genes could be assigned. A later analysis assigned CDR3 sequences and most-parsimonious VDJ recombination scenarios with the TCRdist pipeline. In a later analysis, each TCR beta chain was defined by its CDR3 amino acid sequence together with its V-gene family, and reads lacking a unique V-gene family were excluded. A later analysis removed several hundred highly shared, low-generation-probability nucleotide sequences to deal with suspected cross-contamination and a sequencing artifact. A later analysis calculated a clonal expansion index for each public chain from normalized within-repertoire ranks of inferred template counts. In a later analysis, generation probabilities were computed using a VDJ recombination model fitted to out-of-frame rearrangements, and the results were checked against IGoR. Hypergeometric tests were used in a later analysis to score TCR-TCR, TCR-HLA and TCR-CMV co-occurrence, with a repertoire-size bias correction applied to the TCR pairs. In a later analysis, false discovery rates were estimated by permuting HLA or CMV assignments 20 times. In a later analysis, co-occurring TCRs were grouped with DBSCAN, and TCRdist sequence similarity was added when clustering was performed within HLA-allele-positive subsets. Repertoires with fewer than 30,000 or more than 120,000 public chains, plus five repertoires with anomalous nucleotide sharing, were excluded from co-occurrence clustering. TCRdb stores this immuneACCESS table with in-frame sequences only. Part of the clones is absent; in the studies checked, under half of the shortfall reflects unresolved V genes, and no reason is known for the rest. That table is the source of V, J and clone size, and D and trimming were worked out from the DNA. The sample includes approximately 110,000 clones, with roughly four fifths observed a single time. The ten largest make up roughly 2.5% of the sample.

Findings and caveats that apply to the study as a whole: Compared with the approximately 670-donor mean, donors in an Asian-associated ancestry cluster had fewer N-insertions in productive TCRs, according to a later genetic analysis. A cluster of highly shared sequence variants was judged likely to represent a technical artifact of the sequencing pipeline. HLA typing was unavailable for some donors at each locus, so association tests used only the typed subset. Cytomegalovirus status was reported to be diagnosed by the classifier with high specificity and sensitivity in both the original and validation cohorts. Compared with equally common non-associated chains, HLA-associated TCR beta chains in a later analysis were more clonally expanded and had lower generation probabilities. A few of the identified cytomegalovirus-associated TCR beta chains were confirmed in vitro to be specific for cytomegalovirus antigens. In a later analysis, some 17,000 TCR beta sequences were associated with specific HLA alleles at a false discovery rate of 0.05. CMV serostatus was the only immune exposure information available for the cohort. A further reported finding was that TCR beta sequences accurately predicted the HLA-A and HLA-B alleles for most subjects in the first cohort. In a later analysis, TCR association rates were found to vary across HLA loci, with the most associated TCRs seen for DRB1 alleles and the fewest for HLA-C alleles. The presence/absence analyses assumed that sequencing depth was roughly uniform across donors, and that assumption may not be true. In an earlier analysis of approximately 600 of the donors, most TCR beta V segments were observed in productive rearrangements about 87% or about 30% of the time, broadly matching IMGT annotations. Most CMV-associated TCR beta chains appeared to be HLA-restricted in a later analysis, and the HLA associations seemed to be driven largely by CMV exposure. Most TCR sequences were observed very rarely across donors, whereas some public TCRs were present in many individuals. The earlier analysis of almost 600 of the donors excluded roughly 17 rarely observed V segments, including chromosome 9 orphons, because counts were too low. Only TCR beta chains were sequenced in this cohort, and the absence of alpha or paired-chain data limited detectable features. When HLA alleles, especially DR and DQ, strongly co-occurred, TCR associations were difficult to assign to individual alleles. The authors suggested that the approach could potentially be generalized to other disease states and immunological phenotypes. In the study, about 150 TCR beta chains were listed as associated with cytomegalovirus. Several of the top co-occurrence clusters appeared to be linked to parvovirus B19, influenza, CMV and Epstein-Barr virus, according to a later analysis. A later genetic analysis associated a missense DCLRE1C variant with V-gene and J-gene trimming of TCR beta chains, and an independent cohort replicated the association. Correlated functional status among segregating V segments might be attributable to linkage disequilibrium, but an unknown experimental factor could not be ruled out.

The cohort comprised more than 550 healthy bone marrow donors. All cohort members were sampled while nominally healthy, although unrecorded immune exposures were likely present. The donor was CMV seronegative and was included in the group of several hundred seronegative cohort members. Every donor gave a peripheral blood sample, and the peripheral blood mononuclear cells from that sample were used for TCR beta sequencing. The Qiagen DNeasy Blood Extraction Kit was used to extract genomic DNA from the blood cell samples. The source of this sequence is a woman between 18 and 30 years old in good health and CMV-seronegative. What was sequenced was PBMCs.

This receptor carries the CDR3 CASSLVTSHGYEQYF. The bases are TGTGCCAGCAGCTTAGTGACTAGTCACGGCTACGAGCAGTACTTC. The sequence is built from TRBV7-9 and TRBJ2-7, and perhaps TRBD2 as D gene, on 6 matching bases. The germline V gene encodes CDR1 SEHNR and CDR2 FQNEAQ (reference sequence). From the cysteine through the phenylalanine, the CDR3 covers 15 amino acids. This entry keeps only the CDR3 DNA: 45 bases, framed from base 1. V is clipped by 1 base and J by 3 bases, and the sequence between their germline boundaries is 13 bases long.